The 5 T cell receptor beta chains presented below share a single source sample, sequenced in a study of neurological immune-mediated disorders (dated by TCRdb to between 2018 and 2021). Library prep was done by 5' RACE. Sequencing instrument: Illumina HiSeq 2500. Through fastp at Q25 and MiXCR, TCRdb rebuilt clones from the public reads, retaining in-frame beta chains. Rows are combined by CDR3 protein, so each entry shows the most common genes and DNA. The sample has 40,000 or so distinct CDR3 sequences on record, roughly 2.5% of them singletons. The ten largest clones add up to roughly 12% of the sample. The sample comprised PBMCs. These receptors came from a man aged 25-45 years with multiple sclerosis.

This clonotype was detected ten times or more. The chain uses TRBV20-1 and TRBJ2-1; D perhaps matches TRBD2 (6 bases). V was clipped by 3 bases and J by 0 bases, with 6 bases between them. The CDR3 consists of 13 residues. Germline V CDR1 and CDR2: DFQATT, SNEGSKA (reference sequence). The CDR3 spells CSASGSSYNEQFF. CDR3 sequence (DNA): TGCAGTGCTAGCGGGAGCTCCTACAATGAGCAGTTCTTC.

At least ten counts were recorded for this clonotype. The chain is built from TRBV6-1 and TRBJ1-4; D unclear. Per germline, CDR1 MNHNS and CDR2 SASEGT. V lost 6 bases to trimming and J lost 0 bases, with 17 bases between them. The CDR3 totals 17 residues. The CDR3 DNA reads TGTGCCAGCAGCGCCGACTACACGGGTGCAACTAATGAAAAACTGTTTTTT. Translating gives CASSADYTGATNEKLFF.

Many counts were recorded for this clonotype. The rearrangement uses TRBV5-1 and TRBJ1-2, with TRBD1 matching 8 bases. Trimming removed 0 bases from V and 8 bases from J; junction bases left unmatched: 6. The CDR3 runs to 14 residues. The germline CDR1 and CDR2 sequences are SGHRS and YFSETQ. The CDR3, as DNA: TGCGCCAGCAGCTTGGGGACAGGGATATGGGGCTACACCTTC. Protein: CASSLGTGIWGYTF. Filled out from reference TRBV5-1 and TRBJ1-2, the complete variable domain reads KAGVTQTPRYLIKTRGQQVTLSCSPISGHRSVSWYQQTPGQGLQFLFEYFSETQRNKGNFPGRFSGRQFSNSRSEMNVSTLELGDSALYLCASSLGTGIWGYTFGSGTRLTVV.

By sample fraction, this clonotype is medium-sized. The chain carries TRBV28 and TRBJ1-2; maybe TRBD1 (6 bases). V lost 2 bases, J lost 5 bases, and 21 bases lay in between. CDR1 and CDR2 from the germline V gene are MDHEN and SYDVKM. CDR3 length: 17 amino acids. CDR3 in DNA: TGTGCCAGCAGTTTACTCTCCGGGGGGCGTAGGGAGTATGGCTACACCTTC. It is translated as CASSLLSGGRREYGYTF.

This clonotype was counted at least ten times. This rearrangement joins TRBV4-1 to TRBJ2-7, with 7 bases that match TRBD1. The CDR3 has 15 amino acids. The germline CDR1 and CDR2 sequences are MGHRA and YSYEKL. J was trimmed by 3 bases and V by 4 bases; bases with no gene match: 9. Here the CDR3 DNA reads TGCGCCAGCAGCCCAACCGGGACAGCCCTCTACGAGCAGTACTTC. This gives the protein CASSPTGTALYEQYF.